These 10 T cell receptor beta chains share one sample of origin, sequenced in a study of breast tumors, draining lymph nodes, adjacent tissues. TCRdb fed the multiplex PCR reads into MiXCR, producing one record per CDR3 protein. The sample includes under 110,000 distinct CDR3 sequences, less than 40% of them seen just once. Samples came from axillary lymph nodes draining the breast cancer. Sequencing was done on a sample of axillary lymph node tissue. The receptors were sampled from a female donor with breast cancer. Some clones in this sample may be carry-over from other donors' samples.

At least ten counts were recorded for this clonotype. The CDR3: CATNRDGGNTIYF. The CDR3 nucleotides are TGTGCCACCAACAGGGATGGAGGAAACACCATATATTTT. The chain uses TRBV10-3 and TRBJ1-3; D may be TRBD1 (6 bases). Deletions cut 10 bases from V and 4 bases from J, with 14 bases between. CDR1 and CDR2 from the germline V gene are ENHRY and SYGVKD. This CDR3 has 13 residues.

This clonotype was counted at least ten times. The J gene is TRBJ1-6, the V gene TRBV6-2 or TRBV6-3; 7 bases are a match to TRBD1. Germline CDR1 and CDR2: MNHEY and SVGEGT. CDR3 length: 14 amino acids. V lost 8 bases to trimming and J lost 9 bases; unmatched junction nucleotides: 10. The CDR3 nucleotides read TGTGCCAGCGGTAGACAGGGCTCGGCTTCACCCCTCCACTTT. It is translated as CASGRQGSASPLHF.

To note about this clonotype: Relative to the germline gene, one junction end is altered; a read error may explain this. This chain links TRBV5-6 with TRBJ2-7; the match to TRBD2 covers 13 bases. The CDR3 spans 14 residues. Germline V gene data show CDR1 as SGHDT and CDR2 as YYEEEE. The CDR3 loop reads CASNLGLAGIEQYF. DNA of the CDR3: TGTGCCAGCAACTTGGGACTAGCGGGAATCGAGCAGTACTTC.

The chain employs TRBV20-1 and TRBJ1-5; D is undetermined. Germline V CDR1 and CDR2: DFQATT, SNEGSKA (reference sequence). V lost 6 bases, J lost 4 bases, and 10 bases lay in between. The CDR3 sequence is 12 residues long. In DNA, the CDR3 is TGCAGTGCCAAAGGCGGGAATCAGCCCCAGCATTTT. Its translation is CSAKGGNQPQHF.

This clonotype was detected many times. The rearrangement joins TRBV7-6 to TRBJ2-1; D ambiguous. V was clipped by 5 bases and J by 7 bases, with 12 bases between them. The CDR3 extends over 13 amino acids. Germline V gives CDR1 SGHVS, CDR2 FNYEAQ. The DNA for the CDR3 is TGTGCCAGCAGCCCAAGCCCTTGGAATGAGCAGTTCTTC. Translating gives CASSPSPWNEQFF.

This clonotype was seen repeatedly, ten times or more. The J gene is TRBJ2-2, the V gene TRBV18; 7 positions match TRBD2. The CDR3 runs 18 residues. CDR1 and CDR2 from the germline V gene are KGHSH and LQKENI. With V trimmed by 1 base and J by 0 bases, 8 bases remained unmatched. The CDR3 region is CASSPRRLAVANTGELFF. In nucleotides, the CDR3 is TGTGCCAGCTCACCACGTCGGCTAGCGGTTGCGAACACCGGGGAGCTGTTTTTT.

This clonotype was observed many times. The chain recombines TRBV4-2 with TRBJ1-3; tentatively, D is TRBD1 (6 bases). Trimming removed 0 bases from V and 0 bases from J, with 15 bases in between. In germline, CDR1 is LGHNA, CDR2 YNFKEQ. The CDR3 is made up of 18 amino acids. The chain's CDR3 is CASSQDWGRTSSGNTIYF. As DNA, the CDR3 is TGTGCCAGCAGCCAAGATTGGGGGCGGACTAGCTCTGGAAACACCATATATTTT.

This clonotype has just a few counts. V usage is TRBV11-2 and J usage is TRBJ2-1, with TRBD2 identical over 11 bases. V lost 5 bases to trimming and J lost 13 bases; unmatched junction nucleotides: 7. This CDR3 contains 13 residues. Germline CDR1 reads SGHAT; CDR2 reads FQNNGV. The CDR3, as DNA: TGTGCCAGCAGCCAGACTAGCGGGACGGGCCAGTTCTTC. Residues: CASSQTSGTGQFF.

This clonotype appeared many times. CDR3 bases: TGTGCCAGCACCCCGGCCGGGACTGGCTCCTACGAGCAGTACTTC. This translates into CASTPAGTGSYEQYF. The V gene is TRBV28, the J gene TRBJ2-7; the D gene is possibly TRBD2 (6 bases). Germline V gives CDR1 MDHEN, CDR2 SYDVKM. The CDR3 spans 15 residues. Trimming shortened V by 7 bases and J by 0 bases, and 16 bases separated the two germline ends.

Note on this clonotype: A much larger clone lies a single base off, so this may be a read error. The V call is TRBV28, the J call TRBJ1-3, with a tentative D call TRBD1 (6 bases). Per germline, CDR1 MDHEN and CDR2 SYDVKM. There are 15 residues in the CDR3. DNA for the CDR3: TGTGCCAGCAGACCTGGAACAGGGTTAAGAAACATCATATATTTT. Its translation: CASRPGTGLRNIIYF.